The 21 T cell receptor beta chains listed next were all sequenced from one sample in a study of early T cells in non-severe SARS-CoV-2 infection. TCRdb independently ran MiXCR on the 5' RACE reads; one entry per CDR3 protein. The sample has approximately 32,000 distinct CDR3 sequences, roughly 6.6% seen once. The sequenced sample was whole blood. These receptor sequences come from an adult who was a healthcare worker with PCR-confirmed SARS-CoV-2 infection or an uninfected control (not recorded which).

The gene calls are TRBV6-5 and TRBJ2-2; a weak D match, TRBD1 (6 bases). V was clipped by 2 bases and J by 6 bases, with 16 bases between them. The CDR3 sequence is 16 residues long. Per germline, CDR1 MNHEY and CDR2 SVGAGI. In DNA form, the CDR3 reads TGTGCCAGCAGTTACCTCGTGACAGGCAGCGCCGGGGAGCTGTTTTTT. Translated: CASSYLVTGSAGELFF.

This clonotype was seen ten or more times. V is TRBV4-3 and J is TRBJ1-2, with D perhaps matching TRBD1 (5 bases). This CDR3 contains 14 residues. Per germline, CDR1 LGHNA and CDR2 YSLEER. V was shortened by 0 bases and J by 8 bases, with 13 bases between the two germline ends. As DNA, the CDR3 is TGCGCCAGCAGCCAAGAACTCAGGGAGGAAGGCTACACCTTC. Amino acids: CASSQELREEGYTF.

This clonotype was detected many times. J is TRBJ2-1 and V is TRBV29-1; 7 bases map to TRBD2. The CDR3 totals 13 residues. Germline CDR1 SQVTM, CDR2 ANQGSEA. Trimming took 4 bases from V and 6 from J; bases not matched to a gene: 6. CDR3 nucleotide sequence: TGCAGCGTTGGTGGGGGGGGTAGCAATGAGCAGTTCTTC. Encoded protein: CSVGGGGSNEQFF.

This chain joins TRBV12-3 or TRBV12-4 and TRBJ2-7; 10 bases fit TRBD1. J gave up 3 bases and V 6 bases, and 5 bases lay outside the gene matches. The CDR3 consists of 14 residues. CDR3 protein: CASSPRTGGYEQYF. DNA of the CDR3: TGTGCCAGCAGCCCGAGGACAGGGGGCTACGAGCAGTACTTC.

Many counts were recorded for this clonotype. For the CDR3, the DNA is TGTGCCAGCAGTCAAGGGGCCCAGTACTTC. Encoded protein: CASSQGAQYF. The V call is TRBV25-1, the J call TRBJ2-5; D perhaps matches TRBD1 (5 bases). Trimming removed 5 bases at V and 9 bases at J, with 7 bases between. The germline CDR1 and CDR2 sequences are MGHDK and SYGVNS. The CDR3 extends over 10 amino acids.

This clonotype was seen at least ten times. The chain employs TRBV6-2 or TRBV6-3 and TRBJ2-1; 7 nucleotides align to TRBD1. CDR3 length equals 13 residues. The germline V gene has CDR1 MNHEY and CDR2 SVGEGT. Losses at the gene ends were 10 bases for V and 2 bases for J; bases not matched to a gene: 5. The CDR3 loop reads CATRDSAYNEQFF. The DNA of the CDR3 is TGTGCCACCCGGGACAGCGCCTACAATGAGCAGTTCTTC.

The table lists this clonotype with many counts. The V call is TRBV6-5, the J call TRBJ2-7, with 8 bases identical to TRBD1. CDR1 and CDR2 (germline): MNHEY, SVGAGI. The CDR3 runs 15 residues. V shed 5 bases, J shed 4 bases, and the junction held 10 bases outside the gene matches. The CDR3 sequence: CASSQRRTGRYEQYF. The CDR3 bases are TGTGCCAGCAGTCAGAGACGGACAGGGAGGTACGAGCAGTACTTC.

This clonotype was found many times. The CDR3 here is CASSPRGRGLGTDTQYF. For the CDR3, the DNA is TGTGCCAGCTCACCACGCGGCAGGGGGCTGGGCACAGATACGCAGTATTTT. The rearrangement uses TRBV18 and TRBJ2-3, with TRBD1 matching over 8 bases. With 1 base clipped from V and 1 base from J, the junction kept 7 bases outside the gene matches. The length of the CDR3 is 17 residues. Germline CDR1 is KGHSH and CDR2 is LQKENI.

This clonotype has ten or more counts. This sequence joins TRBV4-1 and TRBJ2-1; 10 bases fit TRBD2. Per germline, CDR1 MGHRA and CDR2 YSYEKL. The V segment lost 2 bases and the J segment 8 bases; nucleotides outside the gene matches: 6. CDR3 size: 15 residues. CDR3: CASSQRAGGPDEQFF. The CDR3 region has the DNA TGCGCCAGCAGCCAACGAGCGGGAGGGCCTGATGAGCAGTTCTTC.

The CDR3 loop is CASSYGVSNTGELFF. CDR3 bases: TGTGCCAGCAGTTACGGTGTGTCGAACACCGGGGAGCTGTTTTTT. This rearrangement joins TRBV6-2 or TRBV6-3 to TRBJ2-2; no firm D call. The CDR3 has 15 residues. Between the trimmed V and J ends, which lost 2 bases and 0 bases, there was a span of 7 bases. The V gene's germline CDR1 is MNHEY and CDR2 SVGEGT.

This clonotype was recorded at least ten times. The CDR3 loop is CSASPPDRGRGGQFF. CDR3 coding DNA: TGCAGTGCTAGCCCCCCCGACCGAGGGCGGGGTGGGCAGTTCTTC. The chain recombines TRBV20-1 with TRBJ2-1; D may be TRBD2 (6 bases). Looked up from germline, CDR1 is DFQATT and CDR2 is SNEGSKA (reference sequence). V dropped 3 bases and J dropped 12 bases, with 24 bases sitting between them. This CDR3 is 15 amino acids long.

A few counts support this clonotype. This rearrangement joins TRBV7-9 to TRBJ2-1; D is perhaps TRBD2 (6 bases). CDR3 length equals 14 residues. The germline V and J ends were trimmed by 3 bases and 6 bases, with 12 bases remaining between them. Germline CDR1 reads SEHNR; CDR2 reads FQNEAQ (reference sequence). CDR3 amino acids: CASSLSGSTNEQFF. Here the CDR3 DNA reads TGTGCCAGCAGCTTGAGCGGGTCCACCAATGAGCAGTTCTTC.

This clonotype was observed many times. The chain joins TRBV5-1 to TRBJ2-7; D tentatively reads TRBD1 or TRBD2 (5 bases each). Trimming removed 0 bases from V and 7 bases from J, with 14 bases in between. The germline CDR1 and CDR2 sequences are SGHRS and YFSETQ. This CDR3 has 14 residues. The CDR3 region is CASSLAGTSGEQYF. CDR3 sequence (DNA): TGCGCCAGCAGCTTGGCGGGGACCTCTGGGGAGCAGTACTTC.

This clonotype was observed many times. This rearrangement joins TRBV19 to TRBJ2-1, with TRBD1 identical over 9 bases. Unmatched junction bases numbered 13, after V lost 9 bases and J lost 7 bases. The CDR3 consists of 15 residues. CDR1 LNHDA and CDR2 SQIVND come from the germline V gene (reference sequence). Here the CDR3 reads CASSSGTGFGNEQFF. The CDR3 coding sequence is TGTGCCAGCTCATCCGGGACAGGGTTTGGGAATGAGCAGTTCTTC.

The chain joins TRBV6-6 to TRBJ1-1; possible D gene TRBD1, 6 bases. Germline V gene sequence: CDR1 MNHNY, CDR2 SVGAGI (reference sequence). This CDR3 has 12 residues. V was shortened by 5 bases and J by 7 bases, with 11 bases between the two germline ends. CDR3 bases: TGTGCCAGCAGTCTCCAGGGGAATGAAGCTTTCTTT. Amino acid sequence: CASSLQGNEAFF.

The V gene is TRBV21-1, the J gene TRBJ1-1; the DNA was not used to check the table's D call, TRBD1. TRBV21-1 counts as a pseudogene. This CDR3 has 14 residues. DNA of the CDR3: TGTGCCAGCGGGTGGACAGGGGGGACCACTGAAGCTTTCTTT. Translation: CASGWTGGTTEAFF.

This clonotype was picked up many times. Relative to the germline gene, one junction end is altered; a read error may explain this. CDR3 sequence (DNA): TGTGCTAGCAGCTTAGAGTACGGAGCCGGCCACAATGAGCAGTTCTTC. Amino acid sequence: CASSLEYGAGHNEQFF. The J gene is TRBJ2-1, the V gene TRBV7-7; D ambiguous. Germline V gene sequence: CDR1 SSHAT, CDR2 FNYEAQ (reference sequence). The CDR3 loop spans 16 amino acids.

This clonotype was seen many times. J is TRBJ1-1 and V is TRBV19; D gene ambiguous. CDR1 LNHDA and CDR2 SQIVND come from the germline V gene (reference sequence). This CDR3 comprises 15 residues. V lost 3 bases, J lost 1 base, and 12 bases lay in between. The DNA of the CDR3 is TGTGCCAGTAGTATTGGATCCCGGACGAACACTGAAGCTTTCTTT. Encoded protein: CASSIGSRTNTEAFF.

This clonotype has ten or more counts. This chain links TRBV12-3 or TRBV12-4 with TRBJ1-1; tentative D call: TRBD1 (5 bases). With 6 bases removed from V and 7 bases from J, the gap between germline ends came to 21 bases. CDR3 length equals 15 residues. CDR3 protein: CASSPARAGHGEAFF. The CDR3, as DNA: TGTGCCAGCAGCCCTGCCAGGGCAGGGCACGGTGAAGCTTTCTTT.

In this sample, this clonotype turned up many times. This sequence joins TRBV10-3 and TRBJ2-7; 9 nucleotides line up with TRBD2. Trimming at V came to 6 bases and at J to 6 bases, leaving 9 bases not matched to a gene. CDR1 is ENHRY, CDR2 SYGVKD, per germline. The CDR3 runs to 14 residues. CDR3 DNA sequence: TGTGCCATCAGACTGCGGGAGGGATCGGGCGAGCAGTACTTC. Its translation: CAIRLREGSGEQYF.

The V and J genes are TRBV7-9 and TRBJ1-1; no firm D call. CDR3 length: 13 residues. V dropped 8 bases and J dropped 2 bases, with 12 bases sitting between them. Germline V CDR1 and CDR2: SEHNR, FQNEAQ (reference sequence). CDR3 DNA: TGTGCCAGCGCCGTAACGGTTAACACTGAAGCTTTCTTT. Its translation is CASAVTVNTEAFF.